A single sample is the source of the 30 T cell receptor beta chains below, sequenced in a study of OX40 agonist ivuxolimab in advanced cancers. Sequenced by immunoSEQ multiplex PCR; TCRdb stores in-frame clones only, minus some. The sample lists about 53,000 clones; roughly 73% were seen once. The sample here was CD4+ or CD8+ T cells sorted from blood, taken in a trial of the OX40 agonist ivuxolimab. Every receptor here comes from an adult with an advanced solid tumor such as melanoma, head and neck, liver or kidney cancer.

V gene TRBV14 combines with J gene TRBJ2-5; maybe TRBD2 (5 bases). CDR1 and CDR2 from the germline V gene are SGHDN and FVKESK. The CDR3 totals 13 residues. Trimming stripped 8 bases from V and 7 bases from J, with 17 bases between. CDR3 nucleotide sequence: TGTGCCAGCGGACTCGACCCCCGCGGGACCCAGTACTTC. Translated, it gives CASGLDPRGTQYF.

This clone turned up a few times. This chain links TRBV19 with TRBJ1-1; D unclear. Germline V gene data show CDR1 as LNHDA and CDR2 as SQIVND (reference sequence). The CDR3 contains 11 residues. V was cut by 2 bases and J by 8 bases, with 6 bases left in between. The CDR3, as DNA: TGTGCCAGTAGTATACGGCGCGAAGCTTTCTTT. Translated: CASSIRREAFF.

The CDR3 spells CASSYSGRNSNQPQHF. CDR3 bases: TGTGCCAGCAGTTACTCCGGCAGGAATAGCAATCAGCCCCAGCATTTT. The chain combines TRBV6-5 with TRBJ1-5; D remains ambiguous. The germline V gene has CDR1 MNHEY and CDR2 SVGAGI. V was pared by 0 bases and J by 0 bases, with 9 bases between. The CDR3 has 16 residues.

The chain employs TRBV6-1 and TRBJ1-5; 7 bases line up with TRBD1. Germline CDR1 reads MNHNS; CDR2 reads SASEGT. This CDR3 is 15 amino acids long. J lost 2 bases, V lost 3 bases, and 4 bases had no gene match. This CDR3 reads CASSDKGAGNQPQHF. The CDR3 DNA follows: TGTGCCAGCAGTGATAAGGGGGCTGGCAATCAGCCCCAGCATTTT.

This rearrangement joins TRBV5-1 to TRBJ2-3; 9 nucleotides match TRBD1. The CDR3 is 16 amino acids. CDR1 and CDR2 (germline): SGHRS, YFSETQ. V was clipped by 4 bases and J by 1 base; unmatched bases: 7. Here the CDR3 reads CASSPGTGLRTDTQYF. As DNA, the CDR3 is TGCGCCAGCAGCCCCGGGACAGGGCTGCGCACAGATACGCAGTATTTT.

This clone was detected only a few times. The V call is TRBV18, the J call TRBJ1-1, with no clear D. V was shortened by 3 bases and J by 7 bases, with 9 bases between the two germline ends. CDR3 size: 12 residues. In germline, CDR1 is KGHSH, CDR2 LQKENI. The CDR3: CASSPWKSEAFF. The CDR3 bases are TGTGCCAGCTCACCCTGGAAAAGTGAAGCTTTCTTT. The variable domain in full, completed from reference TRBV18 and TRBJ1-1, reads NAGVMQNPRHLVRRRGQEARLRCSPMKGHSHVYWYRQLPEEGLKFMVYLQKENIIDESGMPKERFSAEFPKEGPSILRIQQVVRGDSAAYFCASSPWKSEAFFGQGTRLTVV.

V is TRBV5-6 and J is TRBJ2-3; 10 bases map to TRBD2. The CDR3 runs 15 residues. J lost 2 bases, V lost 3 bases, and 3 bases had no gene match. Germline V CDR1 and CDR2: SGHDT, YYEEEE. The CDR3 nucleotides are TGTGCCAGCAGCTCGGGACTAGCGACCACAGATACGCAGTATTTT. The encoded protein is CASSSGLATTDTQYF.

This clone has only a few counts. The chain uses TRBV5-1 and TRBJ2-3; D might be TRBD1 or TRBD2, each matching 7 bases. The CDR3 is made up of 14 amino acids. The germline V and J ends were trimmed by 7 bases and 6 bases, with 18 bases remaining between them. Germline V gives CDR1 SGHRS, CDR2 YFSETQ. This CDR3 is CASCPGGVVDTQYF. DNA of the CDR3: TGCGCCAGCTGCCCAGGGGGGGTCGTGGATACGCAGTATTTT.

The chain recombines TRBV4-3 with TRBJ2-2; D is perhaps TRBD1 (7 bases). The CDR3 runs to 14 residues. V lost 2 bases and J lost 7, with 11 bases in between. Germline V gene data show CDR1 as LGHNA and CDR2 as YSLEER. The CDR3 protein is CASSQQGEVGELFF. The CDR3 DNA is TGCGCCAGCAGCCAACAGGGGGAGGTCGGGGAGCTGTTTTTT.

The genes are TRBV5-1 and TRBJ2-3; TRBD2 matches 8 bases. The CDR3 consists of 16 residues. Germline V gene lookup returns CDR1 SGHRS and CDR2 YFSETQ. Trimming took 4 bases from V and 0 from J; bases not matched to a gene: 7. The DNA for the CDR3 is TGCGCCAGCAGCCGCGGGGCTAGCGGGAGCACAGATACGCAGTATTTT. Encoded protein: CASSRGASGSTDTQYF.

As for this clone: The junction differs from germline at one of its ends, possibly a read error. V gene TRBV6-5 combines with J gene TRBJ2-4; TRBD1 matches at 7 bases. The CDR3 has 12 residues. The germline V gene encodes CDR1 MNHEY and CDR2 SVGAGI. The CDR3 DNA is TGTGCCAGTAAACAGGGGTACTACGGTCTTGTCTTC. It specifies CASKQGYYGLVF.

This clone was seen just once. The chain couples TRBV7-6 to TRBJ2-5, with 7 nucleotides matching TRBD2. The CDR3 is 18 amino acids. The J segment lost 2 bases and the V segment lost 2 bases, leaving 14 bases of the junction unmatched. Germline V gene data show CDR1 as SGHVS and CDR2 as FNYEAQ. The CDR3 protein is CASSLFRRGGLGQETQYF. As DNA, the CDR3 is TGTGCCAGCAGCTTATTTCGTCGCGGTGGACTAGGGCAAGAGACCCAGTACTTC. Looking up the rest from reference TRBV7-6 and TRBJ2-5 gives the full variable domain: GAGVSQSPRYKVTKRGQDVALRCDPISGHVSLYWYRQALGQGPEFLTYFNYEAQQDKSGLPNDRFSAERPEGSISTLTIQRTEQRDSAMYRCASSLFRRGGLGQETQYFGPGTRLLVL.

The J gene is TRBJ2-3, the V gene TRBV7-9; 8 bases agree with TRBD2. Germline assignment: CDR1 SEHNR and CDR2 FQNEAQ (reference sequence). The ends lost 7 bases at V and 3 bases at J; junction bases unmatched: 6. The CDR3 contains 14 residues. Here the CDR3 DNA reads TGTGCCAGCACCCAGCGGGAGTTGACAGATACGCAGTATTTT. Amino acids: CASTQRELTDTQYF.

CDR3 bases: TGTGCCAGCAGTGAAGCCGGGGGTCCTCCTAACTATGGCTACACCTTC. Protein product: CASSEAGGPPNYGYTF. The rearrangement uses TRBV25-1 and TRBJ1-2; D is possibly TRBD1 (5 bases). V lost 2 bases, J lost 0 bases, and 13 bases lay in between. The CDR3 extends over 16 amino acids. Germline CDR1 MGHDK, CDR2 SYGVNS.

In this sample, this clone turned up a few times. The chain combines TRBV19 with TRBJ1-5, with 7 nucleotides matching TRBD1. J lost 4 bases, V lost 3 bases, and 6 bases had no gene match. The CDR3 is made up of 15 amino acids. CDR1 is LNHDA, CDR2 SQIVND, per germline (reference sequence). CDR3 in amino acids: CASSIRTGRNQPQHF. In DNA form, the CDR3 reads TGTGCCAGTAGTATCAGGACAGGCCGGAATCAGCCCCAGCATTTT. Together with reference TRBV19 and TRBJ1-5, the CDR3 gives the full variable domain: DGGITQSPKYLFRKEGQNVTLSCEQNLNHDAMYWYRQDPGQGLRLIYYSQIVNDFQKGDIAEGYSVSREKKESFPLTVTSAQKNPTAFYLCASSIRTGRNQPQHFGDGTRLSIL.

V gene TRBV5-1 combines with J gene TRBJ2-7; D possibly uses TRBD1 or TRBD2 (5 bases each). Trimming took 1 base from V and 0 from J, leaving 11 bases between them. This CDR3 comprises 15 residues. CDR1 is SGHRS and CDR2 is YFSETQ in the germline V gene. CDR3 residues: CASSLNSGSSYEQYF. In DNA, the CDR3 is TGCGCCAGCAGCTTGAATTCAGGGAGCTCCTACGAGCAGTACTTC.

The chain links TRBV27 to TRBJ1-1; weak D call: TRBD1 (6 bases). The CDR3 covers 13 residues. V lost 8 bases, J lost 3 bases, and 13 bases lay in between. The germline gives CDR1 MNHEY, CDR2 SMNVEV (reference sequence). CDR3: CASSVEGDTEAFF. The CDR3, as DNA: TGTGCCAGCTCGGTGGAGGGGGACACTGAAGCTTTCTTT.

The gene calls are TRBV5-1 and TRBJ2-2; D uncertain. Trimming stripped 0 bases from V and 3 bases from J, with 12 bases between. Germline V gene lookup returns CDR1 SGHRS and CDR2 YFSETQ. The CDR3 is 16 amino acids. DNA for the CDR3: TGCGCCAGCAGCTTGGAGTGGAGTCCGGACACCGGGGAGCTGTTTTTT. Translated, it gives CASSLEWSPDTGELFF.

CDR3 residues: CASSNRDSITEAFF. As DNA, the CDR3 is TGTGCCAGCAGTAACCGGGACAGTATTACTGAAGCTTTCTTT. This chain joins TRBV6-1 and TRBJ1-1, with 7 bases fitting TRBD1. The CDR3 consists of 14 residues. Germline-derived CDR1 and CDR2 are MNHNS and SASEGT. V shed 5 bases, J shed 5 bases, and the junction held 8 bases outside the gene matches.

The rearrangement links TRBV9 to TRBJ2-1, with D perhaps TRBD2 (6 bases). This CDR3 region has 14 residues. V lost 3 bases and J 7 bases, leaving 14 bases between the germline ends. The germline V gene encodes CDR1 SGDLS and CDR2 YYNGEE. The CDR3 coding sequence is TGTGCCAGCAGCGGCCGGGACTCGATAAATGAGCAGTTCTTC. It encodes CASSGRDSINEQFF.

The J gene is TRBJ1-6, the V gene TRBV27; 10 bases are shared with TRBD1. Trimming took 5 bases from V and 5 from J; bases not matched to a gene: 15. This CDR3 has 19 amino acids. Germline CDR1 reads MNHEY; CDR2 reads SMNVEV (reference sequence). The CDR3 DNA reads as TGTGCCAGCAGTCCGATCCGGGACAGGGGCACAACTAATAATTCACCCCTCCACTTT. Protein: CASSPIRDRGTTNNSPLHF.

In nucleotides, the CDR3 is TGTGCCAGCAGCCCCGGTGGGGGCTCTGGGGCCAACGTCCTGACTTTC. Translation: CASSPGGGSGANVLTF. V and J are TRBV7-3 and TRBJ2-6; either TRBD1 or TRBD2 may fit D (5 bases each). Per the germline V gene, CDR1 is SGHTA and CDR2 is FQGTGA. V was cut by 5 bases and J by 0 bases, with 11 bases left in between. This CDR3 region has 16 residues. Together with reference TRBV7-3 and TRBJ2-6, the CDR3 gives the full variable domain: GAGVSQTPSNKVTEKGKYVELRCDPISGHTALYWYRQSLGQGPEFLIYFQGTGAADDSGLPNDRFFAVRPEGSVSTLKIQRTERGDSAVYLCASSPGGGSGANVLTFGAGSRLTVL.

This clone showed up just a few times. The genes are TRBV15 and TRBJ2-1, with D tentatively TRBD1 or TRBD2 (6 bases each). This CDR3 region has 14 residues. Between the trimmed V and J ends, which lost 7 bases and 2 bases, there was a span of 12 bases. Germline lookup yields CDR1 LNHNV and CDR2 YYDKDF (reference sequence). The CDR3 loop reads CATNLGGTYNEQFF. In nucleotides, the CDR3 is TGTGCCACCAACCTAGGGGGGACCTACAATGAGCAGTTCTTC. The complete variable domain, with remaining parts taken from reference TRBV15 and TRBJ2-1, reads DAMVIQNPRYQVTQFGKPVTLSCSQTLNHNVMYWYQQKSSQAPKLLFHYYDKDFNNEADTPDNFQSRRPNTSFCFLDIRSPGLGDTAMYLCATNLGGTYNEQFFGPGTRLTVL.

The chain is built from TRBV2 and TRBJ1-6; TRBD1 aligns across 8 bases. In germline, CDR1 is SNHLY, CDR2 FYNNEI. The V segment lost 6 bases and the J segment 9 bases; nucleotides outside the gene matches: 7. The CDR3 is made up of 14 amino acids. In DNA, the CDR3 is TGTGCCAGCAGCGGACAGGGACGGGTTTCACCCCTCCACTTT. Its translation is CASSGQGRVSPLHF.

The V call is TRBV6-5, the J call TRBJ1-3; D unresolved. This CDR3 is built from 14 residues. The germline CDR1 and CDR2 sequences are MNHEY and SVGAGI. Trimming took off 2 bases at V and 5 bases at J, with 10 bases between the two ends. The CDR3 DNA follows: TGTGCCAGCAGTTACCTCGGAGAACGAAACACCATATATTTT. Amino acids: CASSYLGERNTIYF.

This chain joins TRBV15 and TRBJ1-6, with D possibly TRBD1 on 5 matching bases. The germline V gene has CDR1 LNHNV and CDR2 YYDKDF (reference sequence). The V gene lost 1 base and the J gene lost 0 bases, with 7 bases spanning the gap. CDR3 length: 16 amino acids. As DNA, the CDR3 is TGTGCCACCAGCAGAGGGGGGAGCTCCTATAATTCACCCCTCCACTTT. This encodes CATSRGGSSYNSPLHF.

This clone was counted between two and nine times. The V call is TRBV6-1, the J call TRBJ1-1; D is undetermined. This CDR3 region has 14 residues. CDR1 MNHNS and CDR2 SASEGT come from the germline V gene. V lost 2 bases, J lost 0 bases, and 7 bases lay in between. Here the CDR3 reads CASSEHGVNTEAFF. The CDR3 DNA sequence: TGTGCCAGCAGTGAACACGGGGTGAACACTGAAGCTTTCTTT.

The chain is built from TRBV6-6 and TRBJ1-4; the match to TRBD1 covers 10 bases. The CDR3 spans 14 residues. V trimming: 2 bases; J trimming: 10 bases; junction bases outside the gene matches: 4. The germline gives CDR1 MNHNY, CDR2 SVGAGI (reference sequence). The CDR3 DNA reads TGTGCCAGCAGTTACGGGACAGGGGACTTAAAACTGTTTTTT. It encodes CASSYGTGDLKLFF.

This rearrangement joins TRBV2 to TRBJ2-7, with D possibly TRBD1 on 6 matching bases. From germline, CDR1 is SNHLY and CDR2 FYNNEI. Trimming cost V 5 bases and J 2 bases, with 7 bases left between them. This CDR3 has 12 residues. The CDR3 nucleotides are TGTGCCAGCAGTAGGACAGCCTACGAGCAGTACTTC. Residues: CASSRTAYEQYF.

The rearrangement links TRBV5-8 to TRBJ2-7, with no clear D. V was pared by 4 bases and J by 2 bases, with 7 bases between. CDR1 and CDR2 (germline): SGHTS, YDEGEE. The CDR3 consists of 12 residues. For the CDR3, the DNA is TGTGCCAGCAGCCCCCGGACCTACGAGCAGTACTTC. It codes for CASSPRTYEQYF.